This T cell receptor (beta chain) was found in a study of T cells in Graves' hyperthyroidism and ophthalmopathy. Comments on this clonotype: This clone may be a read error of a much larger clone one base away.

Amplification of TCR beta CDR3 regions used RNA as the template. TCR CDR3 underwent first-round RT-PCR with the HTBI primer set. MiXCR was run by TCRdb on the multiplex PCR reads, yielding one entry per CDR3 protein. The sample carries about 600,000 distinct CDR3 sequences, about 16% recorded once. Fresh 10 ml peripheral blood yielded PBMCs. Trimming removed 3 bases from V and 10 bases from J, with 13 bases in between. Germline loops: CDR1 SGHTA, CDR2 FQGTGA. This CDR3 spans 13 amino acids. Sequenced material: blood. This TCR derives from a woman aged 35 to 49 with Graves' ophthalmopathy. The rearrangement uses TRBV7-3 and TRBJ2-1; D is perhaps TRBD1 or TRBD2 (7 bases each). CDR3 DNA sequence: TGTGCCAGCAGCTTTTCAGGGGGGGAGGAGCAGTTCTTC. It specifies CASSFSGGEEQFF.